The clone carrying this T cell receptor (beta chain) was picked up a small number of times. Its target is unknown. The data stem from a study of CD8 T cells in ankylosing spondylitis. TCRdb reprocessed the 5' RACE reads with MiXCR, giving one entry per CDR3 protein. The repertoire has some 340,000 distinct CDR3 sequences, about 15% of them found once; the top ten carry around 1%. General observations from the study: Some of the motif variants had earlier been found in reactive arthritis patients' fluid and blood. Peripheral blood held disease-linked clones only at relatively low frequency, and these were CD8+. It was reported that disease-linked clones were significantly enriched in matched ankylosing spondylitis synovial fluid. A TCR beta motif made of fewer than ten highly homologous variants seemed typical of ankylosing spondylitis blood.

Source material: blood, either unsorted or a sorted T cell fraction (not recorded which). This TCR came from a male donor with ankylosing spondylitis or in good health (not recorded which).

In DNA form, the CDR3 reads TGTGCCAGCAGCTCTTCCGGGACAGGTCACTACGAGCAGTACTTC. Protein: CASSSSGTGHYEQYF. The gene calls are TRBV27 and TRBJ2-7; the match to TRBD1 covers 8 bases. Trimming took 6 bases from V and 3 from J; bases not matched to a gene: 10. The germline V gene encodes CDR1 MNHEY and CDR2 SMNVEV (reference sequence). CDR3 length equals 15 residues.